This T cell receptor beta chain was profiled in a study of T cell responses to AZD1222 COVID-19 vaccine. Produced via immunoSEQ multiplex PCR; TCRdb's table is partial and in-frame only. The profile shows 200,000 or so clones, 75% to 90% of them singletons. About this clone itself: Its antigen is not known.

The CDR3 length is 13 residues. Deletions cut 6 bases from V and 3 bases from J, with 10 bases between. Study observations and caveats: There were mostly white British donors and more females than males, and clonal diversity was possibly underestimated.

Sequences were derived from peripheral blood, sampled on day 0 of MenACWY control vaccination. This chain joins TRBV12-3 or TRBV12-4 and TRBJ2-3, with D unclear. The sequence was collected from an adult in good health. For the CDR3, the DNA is TGTGCCAGCAGGCGGACGGCGACAGATACGCAGTATTTT. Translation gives CASRRTATDTQYF.